This T cell receptor beta chain appears in the sequencing data of a study of cytomegalovirus exposure and HLA in healthy donors. Per the germline V gene, CDR1 is ENHRY and CDR2 is SYGVKD. CDR3 size: 14 residues. J gave up 3 bases and V 7 bases, and 4 bases lay outside the gene matches. 13 Jbeta primers and 60 Vbeta primers were used for the PCR. Some clones are missing from TCRdb's copy, which holds only in-frame ones; the method was immunoSEQ multiplex PCR. The sample has approximately 140,000 clones, approximately 80% seen once. The source of this sequence is a woman aged 35 to 49 in good health and CMV-seropositive. Sequenced sample: PBMCs. The chain combines TRBV10-3 with TRBJ2-3; 10 nucleotides agree with TRBD1. The CDR3 sequence is CAIKDRGPTDTQYF. The CDR3 DNA reads TGTGCCATCAAAGACAGGGGGCCGACAGATACGCAGTATTTT.